This entry features one T cell receptor (beta chain) sequence. The method was immunoSEQ multiplex PCR; TCRdb's version includes in-frame clones alone and lacks a portion of them. This table has nearly 350,000 clones, about 89% appearing once. The V end lost 3 bases, the J end lost 1 base, and 15 bases lay between the germline ends. Germline V CDR1 and CDR2: LGHDT, YNNKEL (reference sequence). CDR3 length: 16 residues. The sample comes from a study of blood T cell repertoires in COVID-19. Sequenced sample: peripheral blood. The V and J genes are TRBV3-1 (or the pseudogene TRBV3-2) and TRBJ1-1; D perhaps matches TRBD1 (6 bases). The receptor was derived from a woman aged 45-65 years with COVID-19, enrolled during active disease. The CDR3 is CASSHYTAGANTEAFF. CDR3 DNA sequence: TGTGCCAGCAGCCATTACACGGCAGGGGCGAACACTGAAGCTTTCTTT.